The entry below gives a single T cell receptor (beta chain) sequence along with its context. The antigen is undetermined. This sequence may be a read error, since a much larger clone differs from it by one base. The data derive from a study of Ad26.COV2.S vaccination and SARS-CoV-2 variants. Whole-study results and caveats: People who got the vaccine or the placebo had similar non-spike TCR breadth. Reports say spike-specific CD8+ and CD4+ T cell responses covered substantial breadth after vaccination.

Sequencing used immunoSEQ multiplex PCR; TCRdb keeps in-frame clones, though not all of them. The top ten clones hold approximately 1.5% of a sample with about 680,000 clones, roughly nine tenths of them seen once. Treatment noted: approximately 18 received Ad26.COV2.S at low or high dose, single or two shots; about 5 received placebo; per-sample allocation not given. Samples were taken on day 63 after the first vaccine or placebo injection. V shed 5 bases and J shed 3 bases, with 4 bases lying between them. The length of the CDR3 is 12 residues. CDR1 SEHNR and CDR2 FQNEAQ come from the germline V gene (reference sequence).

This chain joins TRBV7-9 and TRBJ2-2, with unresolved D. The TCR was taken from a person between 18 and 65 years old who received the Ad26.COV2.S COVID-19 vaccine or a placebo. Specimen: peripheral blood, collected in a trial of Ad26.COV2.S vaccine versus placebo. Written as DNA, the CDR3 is TGTGCCAGCAGCGTACACACCGGGGAGCTGTTTTTT. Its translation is CASSVHTGELFF. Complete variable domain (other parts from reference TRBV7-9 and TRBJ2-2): DTGVSQNPRHKITKRGQNVTFRCDPISEHNRLYWYRQTLGQGPEFLTYFQNEAQLEKSRLLSDRFSAERPKGSFSTLEIQRTEQGDSAMYLCASSVHTGELFFGEGSRLTVL.